Listed below are T cell receptor beta chains from one sample, sequenced in a study of pediatric ulcerative colitis. The protocol was immunoSEQ multiplex PCR, while the TCRdb copy is restricted to in-frame clones and leaves out a portion. The data contain roughly 60,000 clones, about nine tenths of them singletons. Sequencing input: blood. The source is a boy aged 5-17 years who was a control in a study of pediatric ulcerative colitis. The CDR3 runs from the conserved cysteine through the conserved F or W. The D gene is left open where the match is weak. Clone size, where shown, is once, few, many, or a class for clones that have expanded.

V gene,D gene,clone size,J gene,CDR3 DNA,CDR3 protein
TRBV18,.,few,TRBJ1-2,TGTGCCAGCTCACCATCACTCGGCGGCTACACCTTC,CASSPSLGGYTF
TRBV9,.,.,TRBJ1-1,TGTGCCAGCAGCGTAGACAGCAGAATGAACACTGAAGCTTTCTTT,CASSVDSRMNTEAFF
TRBV4-3,.,few,TRBJ2-7,TGCGCCAGCAGCCAAGAATTGGCAACCCCTGCCTACGAGCAGTACTTC,CASSQELATPAYEQYF
TRBV30,TRBD1,.,TRBJ1-6,TGTGCCTGGGGTCCGACAGGGGGCTATAATTCACCCCTCCACTTT,CAWGPTGGYNSPLHF
TRBV14,.,.,TRBJ2-1,TGTGCCAGCAGCCAAGGAGTCCGTGTCCCTTACAATGAGCAGTTCTTC,CASSQGVRVPYNEQFF
TRBV20-1,.,once,TRBJ2-1,TGCAGTCCCCCCTATGAGCAGTTCTTC,CSPPYEQFF
TRBV7-2,.,once,TRBJ2-5,TGTGCCAGCAGCTTGGGGTCGAGAGTATGGTTAGAGACCCAGTACTTC,CASSLGSRVWLETQYF
TRBV13,.,.,TRBJ2-5,TGTGCCAGCAGCTTCTCTGAAGAGACCCAGTACTTC,CASSFSEETQYF
TRBV11-3,.,.,TRBJ2-1,TGTGCCAGCAGCTGGAGTACCGGGAATGAGCAGTTCTTC,CASSWSTGNEQFF
TRBV10-2,.,.,TRBJ2-7,TGCGCCAGCTCAGTCGGCGGTGGCGAGCAGTACTTC,CASSVGGGEQYF
TRBV19,TRBD2,.,TRBJ2-1,TGTGCCAGTATGGGGCGGACTAGCCGACATGAGCAGTTCTTC,CASMGRTSRHEQFF
TRBV7-8,TRBD2,.,TRBJ2-7,TGTGCCAGCAGCGGACCCAGCGGGAGAGGAACCTACGAGCAGTACTTC,CASSGPSGRGTYEQYF
TRBV7-6,TRBD2,.,TRBJ2-3,TGTGCCAGCAGCTTAGAATCCGGCCTAGCGGACGAACAGTATTTT,CASSLESGLADEQYF
TRBV21-1,.,.,TRBJ2-1,TGTGCCAGCAGCAAAATTGGCGGGGCCTACAATGAGCAGTTCTTC,CASSKIGGAYNEQFF
TRBV7-3,.,.,TRBJ2-1,TGTGCCAGCAGCCTCTCGGGACCCTCCTACAATGAGCAGTTCTTC,CASSLSGPSYNEQFF
TRBV11-2,.,few,TRBJ1-2,TGTGCCAGCAGCCATACGAGGAGCAGGGAACGCGGCTACACCTTC,CASSHTRSRERGYTF
TRBV6-5,TRBD1,.,TRBJ1-2,TGTGCCAGCAGACAGACAGGGGGCGGGACGAGTGGCTACACCTTC,CASRQTGGGTSGYTF
TRBV27,.,few,TRBJ1-2,TGTGCCAGCGGGCGTTCAGGTGTCGGTGGGATGCATGGCTACACCTTC,CASGRSGVGGMHGYTF
TRBV5-6,.,.,TRBJ2-7,TGTGCCAGCAGCCTTCTATTACGGGGGATAATCTACGAGCAGTACTTC,CASSLLLRGIIYEQYF
TRBV2,TRBD1,.,TRBJ2-1,TGTGCCAGCAGGGAAGCGACAGGGAACAATGAGCAGTTCTTC,CASREATGNNEQFF
TRBV5-1,.,once,TRBJ2-7,TGCGCCAGCAGCTTGGGAGGGTACGAGCAGTACTTC,CASSLGGYEQYF
TRBV5-1,.,.,TRBJ2-1,TGCGCCAGCAGCCTAAGACAAGGGTACAATGAGCAGTTCTTC,CASSLRQGYNEQFF
TRBV11-2,.,.,TRBJ1-2,TGTGCCAGCAGCGAACCCGCGGGGTTCTATGGCTACACCTTC,CASSEPAGFYGYTF
TRBV5-1,.,.,TRBJ2-7,TGCGCCAGCAGCTTGGTTCCAGGAACCTACGAGCAGTACTTC,CASSLVPGTYEQYF
TRBV19,TRBD2,.,TRBJ2-4,TGTGCCAGTAGTGCACGGGAGGGTAGCAAAAACATTCAGTACTTC,CASSAREGSKNIQYF
TRBV19,.,few,TRBJ1-1,TGTGCCAGTAAGGTCGGGGGAACTGAAGCTTTCTTT,CASKVGGTEAFF
TRBV5-1,.,.,TRBJ2-5,TGCGCCAGCAGCTTGGGACCAGAGACCCAGTACTTC,CASSLGPETQYF
TRBV9,TRBD2,.,TRBJ2-7,TGTGCCAGCAGCGTCGCCGGGACTAGCGGGAGTGGCGAGCAGTACTTC,CASSVAGTSGSGEQYF
TRBV25-1,TRBD1,.,TRBJ2-6,TGTGCCAGCCGGGACAGGACCTCTGGGGCCAACGTCCTGACTTTC,CASRDRTSGANVLTF
TRBV7-3,TRBD2,.,TRBJ2-2,TGTGCCAGCAGCTTAACCTTTAGCGGGAGGTCCGGGGAGCTGTTTTTT,CASSLTFSGRSGELFF
TRBV28,TRBD2,.,TRBJ2-7,TGTGCTGGCGGAGGGATAGCGGGGTACGAGCAGTACTTC,CAGGGIAGYEQYF
TRBV23-1,TRBD2,.,TRBJ2-7,TGCGCCAGCAGTCAATTTAGCGGGAGGCCCTTCTCCTACGAGCAGTACTTC,CASSQFSGRPFSYEQYF
TRBV4-1,.,.,TRBJ2-1,TGCGCCAGCAGCCCCGTTCGGTTCATTCCAAATGAGCAGTTCTTC,CASSPVRFIPNEQFF
TRBV28,TRBD2,.,TRBJ2-3,TGTGCCAGCAGTTTCGATCTAGCGGGAGCGAAGACAGATACGCAGTATTTT,CASSFDLAGAKTDTQYF
TRBV7-7,TRBD2,.,TRBJ2-1,TGTGCCAGCAGCTTACAAAGTTGGGGGGGTAATGAGCAGTTCTTC,CASSLQSWGGNEQFF
TRBV18,.,.,TRBJ2-1,TGTGCCAGCCCCAGCGTTCGGGGCGATGAGCAGTTCTTC,CASPSVRGDEQFF
TRBV29-1,.,.,TRBJ1-1,TGCAGCGTCCGGGAGGGAAAGGGTATCGAAGCTTTCTTT,CSVREGKGIEAFF
TRBV7-9,TRBD1,.,TRBJ1-1,TGTGCCAGCAGCCCATGGGGACAGATGAACACTGAAGCTTTCTTT,CASSPWGQMNTEAFF
TRBV28,.,.,TRBJ2-1,TGTGCCAGCAGTTTCCTATACAATGAGCAGTTCTTC,CASSFLYNEQFF
TRBV27,.,.,TRBJ2-3,TGTGCCAGCAGGCGGAAGTTGCTAGACTCTAGCACAGATACGCAGTATTTT,CASRRKLLDSSTDTQYF
TRBV7-2,.,.,TRBJ2-3,TGTGCCAGCACCTACGGAAGCCCAGATACGCAGTATTTT,CASTYGSPDTQYF
TRBV9,TRBD1,.,TRBJ2-5,TGTGCCAGCAGCGGCTCGGGACAGGGGGGGCGAGAGACCCAGTACTTC,CASSGSGQGGRETQYF
TRBV19,.,.,TRBJ1-2,TGTGCCACCAGACGGGAGGGGTTGAGAAGCGGCTACACCTTC,CATRREGLRSGYTF
TRBV6-1,TRBD2,.,TRBJ2-1,TGTGCCAGCAGTGGTGATAGCGGGGGGGCCAATGAGCAGTTCTTC,CASSGDSGGANEQFF
TRBV27,TRBD1,once,TRBJ1-4,TGTGCCAGCAGTTTACCACGGGACAGACTCGCGACTAATGAAAAACTGTTTTTT,CASSLPRDRLATNEKLFF
TRBV28,TRBD2,.,TRBJ2-7,TGTGCCAGCAGTTCCCCCCGAACTAAAGCGGGAGGGCGGGACTACGAGCAGTACTTC,CASSSPRTKAGGRDYEQYF
TRBV7-2,.,.,TRBJ1-5,TGTGCCAGCAGCTTACAATCCAGGGATAGTCAGCCCCAGCATTTT,CASSLQSRDSQPQHF
TRBV5-5,.,.,TRBJ2-2,TGTGCCAGCAGTTGGGGGCACGGTTGGGAGACCGGGGAGCTGTTTTTT,CASSWGHGWETGELFF
TRBV7-9,.,.,TRBJ2-1,TGTGCCAGCAGCTTAGCTCTAACCCCCAATGAGCAGTTCTTC,CASSLALTPNEQFF
TRBV7-2,.,few,TRBJ1-4,TGTGCCAGCAGCGGCGGGACCTCGAGGGAAAAACTGTTTTTT,CASSGGTSREKLFF
TRBV19,.,.,TRBJ1-1,TGTGCCAGTAGTCCGGAGGACTGGAACACTGAAGCTTTCTTT,CASSPEDWNTEAFF
TRBV9,TRBD2,.,TRBJ2-1,TGTGCCAGCAGCGTAGAAGCGGGGGGGCACAATGAGCAGTTCTTC,CASSVEAGGHNEQFF
TRBV19,.,.,TRBJ2-7,TGTGCCAGTAGTACTGTTCGGGGCTCCTACGAGCAGTACTTC,CASSTVRGSYEQYF
TRBV9,TRBD2,.,TRBJ2-2,TGTGCCAGCAGCCCCCTCAGCGGGAGGGCTTGGGGGGAGCTGTTTTTT,CASSPLSGRAWGELFF
TRBV4-3,.,.,TRBJ2-4,TGCGCCAGCAGCCATTCCGGGACGTGGTGGAACATTCAGTACTTC,CASSHSGTWWNIQYF
TRBV11-3,TRBD1,.,TRBJ2-7,TGTGCCAGCAGCTTAGAGGCCGGGACAGGGGCCTACGAGCAGTACTTC,CASSLEAGTGAYEQYF
TRBV4-1,.,.,TRBJ1-2,TGCGCCAGCAGCCAAGCAGGTGGCAGCCCTAGGTATGGCTACACCTTC,CASSQAGGSPRYGYTF